This T cell receptor beta chain was obtained from a study of blood T cell repertoires in COVID-19. For the study at large: Whether acute or convalescent, the COVID-19 samples came from the United States, Italy and Spain. T cells, B-cell-depleted T cells, or PBMCs supplied cDNA or gDNA.

CDR3 size: 17 residues. The germline V gene has CDR1 SGHDT and CDR2 YYEEEE. V was pared by 7 bases and J by 6 bases, with 19 bases of the junction left unmatched. Profiling relied on immunoSEQ multiplex PCR, and the TCRdb table lists in-frame clones only, not all of them. The data contain some 97,000 clones, 90% of them singletons. The specimen was peripheral blood. V and J are TRBV5-6 and TRBJ2-1; 7 bases fit TRBD2. The sequence was obtained from a man in his fifties with acute or convalescent COVID-19. CDR3 loop: CASQSSFSGRFPNEQFF. As DNA, the CDR3 is TGTGCCAGCCAATCCTCTTTTAGCGGGCGGTTTCCCAATGAGCAGTTCTTC.